This paragraph reports one T cell receptor beta chain. Its specificity is not known. There are 13 residues in the CDR3. CDR1 is MRHNA and CDR2 is SNTAGT in the germline V gene. The V and J ends lost 11 bases and 6 bases respectively, with 16 bases between them. Data came from immunoSEQ multiplex PCR; TCRdb stores just in-frame clones and leaves some out. The sample consists of nearly 85,000 clones, 65% to 90% of them appearing once. Blood got drawn at baseline, again on cycle 4 day 1, and then on cycle 7 day 1. The data belong to a study of OX40 agonist ivuxolimab in advanced cancers. Study observations and caveats: At doses 0.1 to 3.0 mg/kg, CD4+ and CD8+ clones expanded.

The chain joins TRBV6-4 to TRBJ2-2; possible D gene TRBD1, 6 bases. This TCR came from an adult with an advanced solid tumor such as melanoma, head and neck, liver or kidney cancer. The specimen comprised CD4+ or CD8+ T cells sorted from blood, sampled in a trial of the OX40 agonist ivuxolimab. The CDR3 spells CAGTQGLPGELFF. CDR3 in DNA: TGTGCCGGGACACAGGGTTTACCCGGGGAGCTGTTTTTT.